This TCR beta chain was obtained from a study of cytomegalovirus exposure and HLA in healthy donors. The CDR3 has 15 amino acids. Germline V CDR1 and CDR2: SGDLS, YYNGEE. V trimming: 2 bases; J trimming: 9 bases; junction bases outside the gene matches: 10. The PCR made use of 60 Vbeta and 13 Jbeta primers. Clones were sequenced by immunoSEQ multiplex PCR, and TCRdb holds only the in-frame ones, with some missing. The sample shows 200,000 or so clones, approximately 80% of them seen only once. Source material: PBMCs. The chain is built from TRBV9 and TRBJ2-1, with 8 bases fitting TRBD1. This TCR was sampled from a boy aged 2-15 years in good health and CMV-seronegative. The CDR3 spells CASSVYGTGNVEQFF. In DNA form, the CDR3 reads TGTGCCAGCAGCGTTTACGGGACAGGTAATGTTGAGCAGTTCTTC. Drawing the rest from reference TRBV9 and TRBJ2-1, the complete variable domain is DSGVTQTPKHLITATGQRVTLRCSPRSGDLSVYWYQQSLDQGLQFLIQYYNGEERAKGNILERFSAQQFPDLHSELNLSSLELGDSALYFCASSVYGTGNVEQFFGPGTRLTVL.